The 12 T cell receptor beta chains below all came from one sample that was sequenced in a study of T cell repertoires in cytomegalovirus infection. TCRdb fed the reads into MiXCR, producing one record per CDR3 protein. The sample contains around 280,000 distinct CDR3 sequences, about 8.8% of which appear only once. The sample was PBMCs. The receptors derive from a human donor in good health (CMV status not recorded). Some clones in this sample may be carry-over from other donors' samples.

This clonotype was observed a few times. The chain recombines TRBV19 with TRBJ2-2, with D possibly being TRBD1 (5 bases). The V end was cut by 6 bases, the J end by 0 bases, with 11 bases between. The CDR3 is 15 amino acids. Germline V lookup: CDR1 LNHDA, CDR2 SQIVND (reference sequence). The CDR3 protein is CASRSLQANTGELFF. In DNA, the CDR3 is TGTGCCAGTAGGTCACTACAGGCGAACACCGGGGAGCTGTTTTTT.

The rearrangement links TRBV28 to TRBJ1-2, with 9 bases lining up with TRBD1. The V and J ends lost 3 bases and 7 bases, in that order; junction bases with no gene match: 9. CDR1 MDHEN and CDR2 SYDVKM come from the germline V gene. The CDR3 length is 15 residues. Written as DNA, the CDR3 is TGTGCCAGCAGTTTTTTCCGGGACAGGGTGGCTGGCTACACCTTC. Protein product: CASSFFRDRVAGYTF.

Ten or more counts support this clonotype. The chain uses TRBV7-2 and TRBJ1-2; D unclear. The CDR3 has 14 amino acids. The germline V and J ends were trimmed by 5 bases and 2 bases, with 12 bases remaining between them. Germline CDR1 SGHTA, CDR2 FQGNSA. CDR3 residues: CASSPPDGNYGYTF. In DNA form, the CDR3 reads TGTGCCAGCAGCCCCCCCGATGGGAACTATGGCTACACCTTC. Full variable domain (outside the CDR3, taken from reference TRBV7-2 and TRBJ1-2): GAGVSQSPSNKVTEKGKDVELRCDPISGHTALYWYRQSLGQGLEFLIYFQGNSAPDKSGLPSDRFSAERTGGSVSTLTIQRTQQEDSAVYLCASSPPDGNYGYTFGSGTRLTVV.

This clonotype has more than one count but fewer than ten. This chain uses TRBV29-1 with TRBJ2-5; D uncertain. CDR3 length equals 13 residues. The V gene's germline CDR1 is SQVTM and CDR2 ANQGSEA. The V gene lost 1 base and the J gene lost 5 bases, with 11 bases spanning the gap. This CDR3 reads CSVEGQQGETQYF. The CDR3 DNA reads as TGCAGCGTTGAAGGGCAGCAAGGGGAGACCCAGTACTTC.

This clonotype came up many times. This chain joins TRBV7-2 and TRBJ2-2; D is unclear. CDR3 length: 14 residues. V lost 1 base and J lost 8, with 11 bases in between. Germline V gene lookup returns CDR1 SGHTA and CDR2 FQGNSA. CDR3 DNA: TGTGCCAGCAGCTTAGGGTTCCCGTCGGGGGAGCTGTTTTTT. Protein product: CASSLGFPSGELFF.

This clonotype was counted at least ten times. The chain links TRBV7-2 to TRBJ1-1; D is ambiguous. The germline gives CDR1 SGHTA, CDR2 FQGNSA. The CDR3 has 15 amino acids. Trimming took 2 bases from V and 1 from J, leaving 11 bases between them. CDR3 coding DNA: TGTGCCAGCAGCTTAAATCGGGCCCAGAACACTGAAGCTTTCTTT. This codes for CASSLNRAQNTEAFF.

This clonotype was counted between two and nine times. The chain carries TRBV11-2 and TRBJ2-5; 7 nucleotides align to TRBD2. Germline CDR1 is SGHAT and CDR2 is FQNNGV. With V trimmed by 4 bases and J by 3 bases, 8 bases remained unmatched. The CDR3 consists of 15 residues. The CDR3 here is CASSSNWLAEETQYF. DNA of the CDR3: TGTGCCAGCAGCTCGAATTGGCTAGCGGAAGAGACCCAGTACTTC.

The chain carries TRBV5-1 and TRBJ1-2; D gene uncertain. Germline V gene sequence: CDR1 SGHRS, CDR2 YFSETQ. V lost 0 bases to trimming and J lost 8 bases, with 14 bases between them. The CDR3 has 14 amino acids. The DNA of the CDR3 is TGCGCCAGCAGCTTGGAGTTTTCGGGTGAAGGCTACACCTTC. Its translation: CASSLEFSGEGYTF.

This clonotype has ten or more counts. The V gene is TRBV7-2, the J gene TRBJ2-2; D might be TRBD1 (6 bases). The CDR3 totals 13 residues. CDR1 is SGHTA, CDR2 FQGNSA, per germline. V lost 4 bases, J lost 7 bases, and 10 bases lay in between. The CDR3, as DNA: TGTGCCAGCAGCTCCACAGGGAGCGGGGAGCTGTTTTTT. It translates to CASSSTGSGELFF.

V usage is TRBV5-1 and J usage is TRBJ1-1; D unresolved. V was shortened by 4 bases and J by 0 bases, with 10 bases between the two germline ends. The CDR3 has 14 amino acids. Germline values: CDR1 SGHRS, CDR2 YFSETQ. The CDR3 protein is CASSPAPVNTEAFF. CDR3 coding DNA: TGCGCCAGCAGCCCCGCCCCAGTGAACACTGAAGCTTTCTTT.

This clonotype was seen repeatedly, ten times or more. This chain joins TRBV12-3 or TRBV12-4 and TRBJ2-3; 7 positions agree with TRBD2. Trimming removed 5 bases from V and 1 base from J; junction bases left unmatched: 6. CDR3 length equals 15 residues. The CDR3 DNA follows: TGTGCCAGCAGTCTTACTAGCGCCCGCACAGATACGCAGTATTTT. It specifies CASSLTSARTDTQYF.

This clonotype was recorded many times. CDR3 sequence: CASNRDRAISGANVLTF. The CDR3 DNA reads as TGTGCCAGCAACCGCGACAGGGCCATCTCTGGGGCCAACGTCCTGACTTTC. The rearrangement links TRBV6-2 or TRBV6-3 to TRBJ2-6, with 7 bases identical to TRBD1. From germline, CDR1 is MNHEY and CDR2 SVGEGT. V was clipped by 7 bases and J by 0 bases; unmatched bases: 9. The CDR3 spans 17 residues.